Listed below are T cell receptor beta chains from one sample, sequenced in a study of neoadjuvant anti-PD-1 for oral cavity cancer. Using immunoSEQ multiplex PCR, the repertoire was profiled, and TCRdb retains in-frame clones only, with some absent. The table has under 25,000 clones, 25% to 30% seen once. The sample consisted of tumor tissue, taken after nivolumab (anti-PD-1) treatment. The origin of the receptors is a person between 35 and 79 years old with oral cavity squamous cell carcinoma. Each CDR3 is given with its conserved first and last residue. D genes are given only for firm matches. Not all rows give a size; the values are once, few, many and, for expanded clones, a class.

>TRBV18|few|TRBJ1-1|TRBD1
TGTGCCAGCTCACTATCTCTTGGACAGGGGGCGGACACTGAAGCTTTCTTT
CASSLSLGQGADTEAFF
>TRBV5-4|-|TRBJ2-7|TRBD1
TGTGCCAGCAGCTCCGGACAGGTTGGCTCCTACGAGCAGTACTTC
CASSSGQVGSYEQYF
>TRBV7-8|few|TRBJ2-1|-
TGTGCCAGCAGAACCTTAGGGGGGTTCCCCGGGGTTTTGGATGAGCAGTTCTTC
CASRTLGGFPGVLDEQFF
>TRBV28|-|TRBJ2-7|-
TGTGCCAGCAGTTTCGTAGCGGTCAGCTCCTACGAGCAGTACTTC
CASSFVAVSSYEQYF
>TRBV2|-|TRBJ2-5|-
TGTGCCAGCAGGCCGCAAGAGACCCAGTACTTC
CASRPQETQYF
>TRBV28|few|TRBJ1-2|-
TGTGCCACCCCAGGGCGGGATGGCTATGGCTACACCTTC
CATPGRDGYGYTF
>TRBV9|many|TRBJ1-4|-
TGTGCCAGCAGCGTAGTACGGGAGACAACTAATGAAAAACTGTTTTTT
CASSVVRETTNEKLFF
>TRBV7-9|-|TRBJ2-1|-
TGTGCCAGCAGCACATCGGAGTTGTCAGTAAAATCCTACAATGAGCAGTTCTTC
CASSTSELSVKSYNEQFF
>TRBV29-1|once|TRBJ2-7|TRBD1
TGCAGCGCCGGGACAGGGGACTACGAGCAGTACTTC
CSAGTGDYEQYF
>TRBV7-8|-|TRBJ2-1|-
TGTGCCAGCAGCTTAGTGGGTAGCTACAATGAGCAGTTCTTC
CASSLVGSYNEQFF
>TRBV25-1|many|TRBJ1-4|TRBD1
TGTGCCAGCAAACAGGGGAGTGAAAAACTGTTTTTT
CASKQGSEKLFF
>TRBV5-4|few|TRBJ1-1|-
TGTGCCAGCATCGACGGGAAGAGCACTGAAGCTTTCTTT
CASIDGKSTEAFF
>TRBV27|few|TRBJ2-7|TRBD1
TGTGCCAGCAGTCGGGACAGGGGGGCCAACGAGCAGTACTTC
CASSRDRGANEQYF
>TRBV18|-|TRBJ1-5|TRBD1
TGTGCCAGCTCACCGGGGACAGGTGGTCAGCCCCAGCATTTT
CASSPGTGGQPQHF
>TRBV5-1|-|TRBJ2-5|TRBD2
TGCGCCAGCAGCAACCTAGCGGGGGGCCAAGAGACCCAGTACTTC
CASSNLAGGQETQYF
>TRBV6-1|-|TRBJ2-3|TRBD2
TGTGCCAGCAGTGAACTAGCGGGAGGGCCAGATACGCAGTATTTT
CASSELAGGPDTQYF
>TRBV9|many|TRBJ2-3|TRBD1
TGTGCCAGCACCTTAGGGACAGGGACAGATACGCAGTATTTT
CASTLGTGTDTQYF
>TRBV9|-|TRBJ2-2|TRBD1
TGTGCCAGCAGGACAGGGGAGTGGGCCGGGGAGCTGTTTTTT
CASRTGEWAGELFF
>TRBV6-5|few|TRBJ1-2|-
TGTGCCAGCATTGGCAGATTTAACTATGGCTACACCTTC
CASIGRFNYGYTF
>TRBV29-1|few|TRBJ2-1|TRBD1
TGCAGCGTCCTCCGGGACAGAAACAATGAGCAGTTCTTC
CSVLRDRNNEQFF
>TRBV13|-|TRBJ1-2|TRBD1
TGTGCCAGCAGCCTGGGGACAGGGAACTATGGCTACACCTTC
CASSLGTGNYGYTF
>TRBV5-1|many|TRBJ2-2|-
TGCGCCAGCAGCTTGGATGTGACCCCTAACGCGGGGGAGCTGTTTTTT
CASSLDVTPNAGELFF
>TRBV21-1|few|TRBJ2-7|-
TGTGCCAGCAGCCAACCCCCTAGGGGATCCTACGAGCAGTACTTC
CASSQPPRGSYEQYF
>TRBV27|-|TRBJ1-6|-
TGTGCCAGCAGTCGCGTCGCGGGAATCTATAATTCACCCCTCCACTTT
CASSRVAGIYNSPLHF
>TRBV4-1|-|TRBJ2-3|TRBD2
TGCGCCAGCAGCTCCGGACTAGCGGGAGGCCTCGCAGATACGCAGTATTTT
CASSSGLAGGLADTQYF
>TRBV6-5|-|TRBJ1-2|TRBD1
TGTGCCAGCAGCCCTCAGGGGGGGACTTATGGCTACACCTTC
CASSPQGGTYGYTF
>TRBV4-1|-|TRBJ2-2|-
TGCGCCAGCAGCCAAGGAACAGGGATCAACACCGGGGAGCTGTTTTTT
CASSQGTGINTGELFF
>TRBV5-1|few|TRBJ2-1|-
TGCGCCAGCAGCTTGGTCCCCGGTGCGGGGGCGTTCAATGAGCAGTTCTTC
CASSLVPGAGAFNEQFF
>TRBV7-3|few|TRBJ2-3|-
TGTGCCAGCAGCGAAGGGGCCGGACGGGCAGATACGCAGTATTTT
CASSEGAGRADTQYF
>TRBV11-2|once|TRBJ2-7|TRBD2
TGTGCCAGCAGCTTAGGAGAGCGGGGGCGGGAGCAGTACTTC
CASSLGERGREQYF
>TRBV18|-|TRBJ2-3|-
TGTGCCAGCTCACCCTTAAACAGGGTGACTAGCACAGATACGCAGTATTTT
CASSPLNRVTSTDTQYF
>TRBV4-1|-|TRBJ2-5|-
TGCGCCAGCAGCCAAGACAGGACAGAGATACAAGAGACCCAGTACTTC
CASSQDRTEIQETQYF
>TRBV29-1|-|TRBJ1-1|-
TGCAGCGCAAGTAACATGAACACTGAAGCTTTCTTT
CSASNMNTEAFF
>TRBV18|few|TRBJ2-7|-
TGTGCCAGCTCACCTCTCCCGGGCTACTCCGAGCAGTACTTC
CASSPLPGYSEQYF